The sequence of this T cell receptor beta chain was determined in a study of Graves' ophthalmopathy and Graves' hyperthyroidism. TCR beta CDR3 amplification used RNA transcripts. The first round was an RT-PCR with HTBI primers, and the second round was a multiplex PCR. A single record per CDR3 protein comes from TCRdb applying MiXCR to the multiplex PCR reads. The sample records under 800,000 distinct CDR3 sequences, 22% being singletons. A follow-up of 18 months without ophthalmopathy meant that hyperthyroidism was stable. Only newly diagnosed hyperthyroidism patients aged 18 to 65, with under 2 months' duration, were enrolled. Points from the study as a whole: Blood also harbored most expanded thyroid clonotypes above 0.001 frequency. Sensitivity of 87.88% and specificity of roughly 80% were achieved when a 13-signature model separated ophthalmopathy from stable hyperthyroidism.

The CDR3 covers 10 residues. CDR1 is SQVTM and CDR2 is ANQGSEA in the germline V gene. Deletions cut 3 bases from V and 8 bases from J, with 4 bases between. Comment on this clonotype: Its antigen is unidentified.

The sequenced material came from peripheral blood. This clonotype was obtained from a woman in her late teens or twenties with stable Graves' hyperthyroidism. Some clones in this sample may be carry-over from other donors' samples. The V gene is TRBV29-1, the J gene TRBJ2-2; D ambiguous. The CDR3, as DNA: TGCAGCGTTGAGCTTGGGGAGCTGTTTTTT. This gives the protein CSVELGELFF.